This entry lists 32 T cell receptor beta chains sequenced from one sample in a study of blood T cell repertoires in COVID-19. Libraries were prepared by immunoSEQ multiplex PCR; TCRdb keeps only in-frame clonotypes and omits some of them. The sample comprises around 300,000 clones, roughly 91% of which are singletons, and 1.5% to 2% rests with the top ten. Sequencing used PBMCs or T cells enriched from blood (not recorded which). The receptors originated from an older woman who had recovered from COVID-19.

This clone was observed a single time. The chain combines TRBV5-6 with TRBJ2-4; no firm D call. The CDR3 covers 13 residues. The V end lost 4 bases, the J end lost 8 bases, and 13 bases lay between the germline ends. Germline loops: CDR1 SGHDT, CDR2 YYEEEE. CDR3: CASSRNGADIQYF. The CDR3 DNA sequence: TGTGCCAGCAGCAGAAACGGAGCCGACATTCAGTACTTC.

The genes are TRBV5-8 and TRBJ1-2; D ambiguous. There are 13 residues in the CDR3. CDR1 and CDR2 from the germline V gene are SGHTS and YDEGEE. The ends were cut back, 1 base at V and 4 bases at J, with 8 bases in the middle. This CDR3 reads CASSLRASYGYTF. The CDR3 nucleotides read TGTGCCAGCAGCTTGAGAGCTTCCTATGGCTACACCTTC.

The chain employs TRBV28 and TRBJ2-7, with 7 bases that match TRBD2. V gave up 5 bases and J gave up 3 bases; unmatched junction bases: 13. Germline V gives CDR1 MDHEN, CDR2 SYDVKM. The CDR3 consists of 16 residues. The CDR3 loop is CASSPFGASGSYEQYF. The CDR3 DNA reads as TGTGCCAGCAGTCCATTCGGGGCTAGCGGCAGCTACGAGCAGTACTTC. The variable domain in full, with the rest retrieved from reference TRBV28 and TRBJ2-7, is DVKVTQSSRYLVKRTGEKVFLECVQDMDHENMFWYRQDPGLGLRLIYFSYDVKMKEKGDIPEGYSVSREKKERFSLILESASTNQTSMYLCASSPFGASGSYEQYFGPGTRLTVT.

The J gene is TRBJ1-6, the V gene TRBV7-2, with D hard to call. V was clipped by 0 bases and J by 2 bases, with 8 bases between them. There are 16 residues in the CDR3. Germline V gene lookup returns CDR1 SGHTA and CDR2 FQGNSA. Written as DNA, the CDR3 is TGTGCCAGCAGCTTAGCCCAGGTTCCCTATAATTCACCCCTCCACTTT. Translated, it gives CASSLAQVPYNSPLHF.

Here the CDR3 reads CASSRGGTGNTGELFF. CDR3 nucleotides: TGTGCCAGCAGCCGAGGGGGGACAGGGAACACCGGGGAGCTGTTTTTT. The chain has TRBV5-4 and TRBJ2-2; 8 nucleotides agree with TRBD1. The germline CDR1 and CDR2 sequences are SGHNT and YYREEE (reference sequence). CDR3 size: 16 residues. V gave up 4 bases and J gave up 1 base; unmatched junction bases: 6. Using reference TRBV5-4 and TRBJ2-2 for the parts outside the CDR3, the full variable domain is ETGVTQSPTHLIKTRGQQVTLRCSSQSGHNTVSWYQQALGQGPQFIFQYYREEENGRGNFPPRFSGLQFPNYSSELNVNALELDDSALYLCASSRGGTGNTGELFFGEGSRLTVL.

V gene TRBV7-9 combines with J gene TRBJ1-1; D perhaps matches TRBD1 (5 bases). The CDR3 is 15 amino acids. The germline V gene has CDR1 SEHNR and CDR2 FQNEAQ (reference sequence). Trimming stripped 7 bases from V and 3 bases from J, with 18 bases between. The CDR3 is CASTSWGGGDTEAFF. CDR3 nucleotides: TGTGCCAGCACCTCATGGGGTGGAGGGGACACTGAAGCTTTCTTT.

The chain couples TRBV7-9 to TRBJ1-4; possibly TRBD1 for D (6 bases). Germline assignment: CDR1 SEHNR and CDR2 FQNEAQ (reference sequence). This CDR3 is built from 18 residues. Trimming removed 2 bases from V and 3 bases from J, with 19 bases in between. The CDR3 DNA follows: TGTGCCAGCAGCTTATCCCAAGGGGGGGCCCGAGCTAATGAAAAACTGTTTTTT. Encoded protein: CASSLSQGGARANEKLFF.

J is TRBJ2-3 and V is TRBV24-1; D unclear. CDR1 and CDR2 (germline): KGHDR, SFDVKD. Deletions cut 4 bases from V and 14 bases from J, with 18 bases between. The length of the CDR3 is 13 residues. CDR3 region: CATSDPSLVNTYF. The DNA for the CDR3 is TGTGCCACCAGTGACCCCTCATTAGTAAATACGTATTTT.

The V call is TRBV18, the J call TRBJ1-1, with D possibly TRBD1 on 5 matching bases. The CDR3 extends over 16 amino acids. Germline lookup yields CDR1 KGHSH and CDR2 LQKENI. The V gene lost 2 bases and the J gene lost 4 bases, with 17 bases spanning the gap. CDR3: CASSPWGGREVTEAFF. For the CDR3, the DNA is TGTGCCAGCTCACCATGGGGGGGGAGAGAGGTCACTGAAGCTTTCTTT.

The chain carries TRBV3-1 (or the pseudogene TRBV3-2) and TRBJ1-2, with D hard to call. V was cut by 1 base and J by 7 bases, with 16 bases left in between. The CDR3 has 15 amino acids. Germline values: CDR1 LGHDT, CDR2 YNNKEL (reference sequence). In DNA form, the CDR3 reads TGTGCCAGCAGCCAAGGGGAGGGAGCTGAGGGTGGCTACACCTTC. Translated, it gives CASSQGEGAEGGYTF.

The V gene is TRBV4-1, the J gene TRBJ2-2; TRBD2 aligns across 9 bases. CDR3 length: 17 residues. Trimming cost V 3 bases and J 5 bases; bases outside gene matches: 10. Germline CDR1 MGHRA, CDR2 YSYEKL. The CDR3 loop is CASSQEGVSGRTGELFF. CDR3 DNA sequence: TGCGCCAGCAGCCAGGAGGGGGTTAGCGGGAGAACCGGGGAGCTGTTTTTT.

This clone occurred once. The chain links TRBV2 to TRBJ1-4; D gene ambiguous. The CDR3 consists of 12 residues. Trimming pared 6 bases from V and 8 bases from J, leaving 10 bases between. Germline V CDR1 and CDR2: SNHLY, FYNNEI. CDR3 amino acids: CASRGRQEKLFF. The CDR3 DNA follows: TGTGCCAGCAGGGGGAGGCAAGAAAAACTGTTTTTT.

The CDR3: CASSVGGLQPQHF. In DNA form, the CDR3 reads TGTGCCAGCAGCGTAGGTGGCCTTCAGCCCCAGCATTTT. The chain carries TRBV9 and TRBJ1-5; no clear D. The CDR3 covers 13 residues. V was pared by 0 bases and J by 6 bases, with 7 bases between. Germline V CDR1 and CDR2: SGDLS, YYNGEE.

The gene calls are TRBV10-1 and TRBJ2-5; 7 bases fit TRBD2. CDR3 length: 15 residues. V lost 10 bases to trimming and J lost 5 bases; unmatched junction nucleotides: 16. Germline V gene data show CDR1 as WNHNN and CDR2 as SYGVQD (reference sequence). CDR3 coding DNA: TGCGCCACCGAGGGGCAAGCGGGGATTTTGGAGACCCAGTACTTC. This encodes CATEGQAGILETQYF.

This chain connects TRBV27 to TRBJ2-1, with TRBD1 identical over 8 bases. The V gene end was trimmed by 10 bases and the J gene end by 7 bases; junction bases not matched to a gene: 3. Germline V gene sequence: CDR1 MNHEY, CDR2 SMNVEV (reference sequence). This CDR3 region has 11 residues. In DNA form, the CDR3 reads TGTGCCACCAGGGGGCTGAATGAGCAGTTCTTC. Protein: CATRGLNEQFF.

The chain joins TRBV5-5 to TRBJ1-3; D gene uncertain. The CDR3 length is 15 residues. The germline V and J ends were trimmed by 0 bases and 0 bases, with 7 bases remaining between them. Germline V gene lookup returns CDR1 SGHKS and CDR2 YYEKEE (reference sequence). CDR3: CASSLVLTSGNTIYF. DNA of the CDR3: TGTGCCAGCAGCTTGGTCCTAACCTCTGGAAACACCATATATTTT.

This CDR3 is CASSRTTGNEQFF. The DNA for the CDR3 is TGCGCCAGCAGCAGAACGACGGGGAATGAGCAGTTCTTC. The rearrangement links TRBV5-1 to TRBJ2-1, with a weak D call TRBD2 (5 bases). V was pared by 4 bases and J by 7 bases, with 12 bases between. This CDR3 is built from 13 residues. CDR1 and CDR2 (germline): SGHRS, YFSETQ.

This clone was found a few times. The V and J genes are TRBV27 and TRBJ2-7, with TRBD2 matching over 14 bases. Germline CDR1 MNHEY, CDR2 SMNVEV (reference sequence). The ends lost 5 bases at V and 1 base at J; junction bases unmatched: 4. CDR3 length: 16 amino acids. CDR3 bases: TGTGCCAGCAGTCTAGGGACTAGCGGGAGTTCCTACGAGCAGTACTTC. Its translation: CASSLGTSGSSYEQYF.

The V gene is TRBV19, the J gene TRBJ1-5, with 10 positions matching TRBD1. With 10 bases clipped from V and 6 bases from J, the junction kept 9 bases outside the gene matches. The CDR3 loop spans 14 amino acids. CDR1 is LNHDA and CDR2 is SQIVND in the germline V gene (reference sequence). DNA for the CDR3: TGTGCCATTAAGGACAGGGGGGGGAGTCAGCCCCAGCATTTT. As protein: CAIKDRGGSQPQHF.

This chain joins TRBV5-1 and TRBJ2-1; D unresolved. The V end lost 0 bases, the J end lost 5 bases, and 9 bases lay between the germline ends. Germline V gene data show CDR1 as SGHRS and CDR2 as YFSETQ. This CDR3 region has 14 residues. CDR3 in DNA: TGCGCCAGCAGCTTGGATCCGAGAAACAATGAGCAGTTCTTC. As protein: CASSLDPRNNEQFF.

This clone was counted only a few times. V and J are TRBV10-3 and TRBJ2-5, with TRBD1 matching over 7 bases. The germline CDR1 and CDR2 sequences are ENHRY and SYGVKD. The CDR3 runs to 15 residues. V gave up 2 bases and J gave up 2 bases; unmatched junction bases: 5. CDR3 in DNA: TGTGCCATCAGTGAGAGGGACAGATTACAAGAGACCCAGTACTTC. This gives the protein CAISERDRLQETQYF.

The chain is built from TRBV6-4 and TRBJ2-7; D gene uncertain. The ends were cut back, 7 bases at V and 2 bases at J, with 3 bases in the middle. The V gene's germline CDR1 is MRHNA and CDR2 SNTAGT. This CDR3 spans 10 amino acids. CDR3: CASNTYEQYF. The CDR3 DNA reads TGTGCCAGCAACACCTACGAGCAGTACTTC.

This chain connects TRBV11-3 to TRBJ1-1, with a weak D call TRBD1 (5 bases). Trimming removed 4 bases at V and 6 bases at J, with 12 bases between. Germline V gene data show CDR1 as SGHNT and CDR2 as YENEEA. The CDR3 covers 13 residues. The CDR3 loop reads CASSSKGAPEAFF. The DNA for the CDR3 is TGTGCCAGCAGCTCCAAAGGGGCCCCTGAAGCTTTCTTT.

V is TRBV18 and J is TRBJ2-2; D gene unclear. This CDR3 region has 13 residues. V lost 2 bases and J 4 bases, leaving 5 bases between the germline ends. The V gene's germline CDR1 is KGHSH and CDR2 LQKENI. The CDR3: CASSPSVTGELFF. CDR3 nucleotides: TGTGCCAGCTCACCATCAGTCACCGGGGAGCTGTTTTTT.

V usage is TRBV19 and J usage is TRBJ1-1; possible D gene TRBD1, 6 bases. This CDR3 comprises 17 residues. Trimming shortened V by 8 bases and J by 4 bases, and 26 bases separated the two germline ends. The germline CDR1 and CDR2 sequences are LNHDA and SQIVND (reference sequence). The CDR3 DNA reads TGTGCCAGTGTTTTTGGGTTTCACGGAAGGGGGAGCACTGAAGCTTTCTTT. The encoded protein is CASVFGFHGRGSTEAFF.

The chain couples TRBV10-2 to TRBJ2-2; 9 bases map to TRBD1. The germline CDR1 and CDR2 sequences are WSHSY and SAAADI. V gave up 6 bases and J gave up 5 bases; unmatched junction bases: 1. The CDR3 consists of 13 residues. The CDR3 DNA follows: TGCGCCAGCAGCGACAGGGGGACCGGGGAGCTGTTTTTT. Its protein product is CASSDRGTGELFF.

This rearrangement joins TRBV18 to TRBJ1-4, with 9 positions matching TRBD1. CDR1 KGHSH and CDR2 LQKENI come from the germline V gene. The CDR3 extends over 15 amino acids. Unmatched junction bases numbered 0, after V lost 4 bases and J lost 0 bases. CDR3 residues: CASSRTGATNEKLFF. DNA for the CDR3: TGTGCCAGCTCACGGACAGGGGCAACTAATGAAAAACTGTTTTTT.

CDR3 residues: CASSPTTDTKLFF. DNA of the CDR3: TGTGCCAGCAGTCCAACTACGGATACAAAACTGTTTTTT. This chain joins TRBV2 and TRBJ1-4; D remains ambiguous. The CDR3 runs 13 residues. Trimming stripped 5 bases from V and 10 bases from J, with 14 bases between. The germline gives CDR1 SNHLY, CDR2 FYNNEI.

This clone has a single count. The V call is TRBV9, the J call TRBJ2-3; 12 nucleotides line up with TRBD2. Germline CDR1 reads SGDLS; CDR2 reads YYNGEE. Trimming took 4 bases from V and 3 from J; bases not matched to a gene: 6. The CDR3 spans 16 residues. The CDR3 loop is CASSSLAGGMTDTQYF. The CDR3 bases are TGTGCCAGCAGCTCGCTAGCGGGGGGGATGACAGATACGCAGTATTTT.

The chain combines TRBV5-1 with TRBJ2-3; TRBD1 might be the D (6 bases). Germline loops: CDR1 SGHRS, CDR2 YFSETQ. The CDR3 is made up of 14 amino acids. Trimming cost V 4 bases and J 4 bases, with 13 bases left between them. In DNA, the CDR3 is TGCGCCAGCAGCCCGTTTGGGGGCGCAGATACGCAGTATTTT. Its translation is CASSPFGGADTQYF.

The CDR3 nucleotides read TGTGCCAGCAGTTTCCGAAGGGACAGGCTCTATAATTCACCCCTCCACTTT. Encoded protein: CASSFRRDRLYNSPLHF. This chain links TRBV27 with TRBJ1-6, with TRBD1 identical over 8 bases. Trimming took 3 bases from V and 3 from J; bases not matched to a gene: 7. Germline values: CDR1 MNHEY, CDR2 SMNVEV (reference sequence). The CDR3 contains 17 residues.

The chain has TRBV3-1 (or the pseudogene TRBV3-2) and TRBJ1-2; the match to TRBD1 covers 7 bases. Germline V CDR1 and CDR2: LGHDT, YNNKEL (reference sequence). J gave up 7 bases and V 4 bases, and 9 bases lay outside the gene matches. The CDR3 is made up of 14 amino acids. CDR3 nucleotides: TGTGCCAGCAGCCGACGGGACAGCAATCGTGGCTACACCTTC. It encodes CASSRRDSNRGYTF.